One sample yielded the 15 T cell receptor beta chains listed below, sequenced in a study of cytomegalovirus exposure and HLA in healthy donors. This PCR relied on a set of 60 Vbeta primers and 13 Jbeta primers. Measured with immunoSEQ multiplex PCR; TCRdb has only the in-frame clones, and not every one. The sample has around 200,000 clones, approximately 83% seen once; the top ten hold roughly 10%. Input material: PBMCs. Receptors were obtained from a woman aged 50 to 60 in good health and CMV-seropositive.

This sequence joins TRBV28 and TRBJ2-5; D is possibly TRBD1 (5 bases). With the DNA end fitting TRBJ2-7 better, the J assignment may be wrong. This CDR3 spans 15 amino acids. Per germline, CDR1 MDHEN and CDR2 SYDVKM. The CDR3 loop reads CASSPHRSAYSEQYF. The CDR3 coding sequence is TGTGCCAGCAGCCCACACAGGTCGGCTTACTCCGAGCAGTACTTC.

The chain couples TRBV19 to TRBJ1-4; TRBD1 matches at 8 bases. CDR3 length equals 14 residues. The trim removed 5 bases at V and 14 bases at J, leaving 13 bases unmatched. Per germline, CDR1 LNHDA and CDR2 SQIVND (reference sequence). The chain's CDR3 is CASSDRDRSLSLFF. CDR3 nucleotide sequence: TGTGCCAGTAGTGACCGGGACAGGAGTCTAAGTCTGTTTTTT.

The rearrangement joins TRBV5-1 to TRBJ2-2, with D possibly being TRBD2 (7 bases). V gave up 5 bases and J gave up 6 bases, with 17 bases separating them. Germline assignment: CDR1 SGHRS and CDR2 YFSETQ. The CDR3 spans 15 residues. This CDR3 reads CASRRGPVSAGELFF. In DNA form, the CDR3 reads TGCGCCAGCAGGCGGGGGCCGGTATCCGCCGGGGAGCTGTTTTTT.

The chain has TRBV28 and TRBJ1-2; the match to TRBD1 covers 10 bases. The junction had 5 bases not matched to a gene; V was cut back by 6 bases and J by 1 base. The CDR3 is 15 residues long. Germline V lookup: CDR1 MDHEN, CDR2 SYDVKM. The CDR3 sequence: CASRAGTGVNYGYTF. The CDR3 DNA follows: TGTGCCAGCAGGGCCGGGACAGGGGTTAACTATGGCTACACCTTC.

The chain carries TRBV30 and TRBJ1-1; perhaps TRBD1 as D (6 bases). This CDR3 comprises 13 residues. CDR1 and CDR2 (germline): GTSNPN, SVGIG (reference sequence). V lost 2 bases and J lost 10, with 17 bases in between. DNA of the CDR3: TGTGCCTGGAGTAGACAGGCGGGCTGGGGAGCTTTCTTT. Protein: CAWSRQAGWGAFF.

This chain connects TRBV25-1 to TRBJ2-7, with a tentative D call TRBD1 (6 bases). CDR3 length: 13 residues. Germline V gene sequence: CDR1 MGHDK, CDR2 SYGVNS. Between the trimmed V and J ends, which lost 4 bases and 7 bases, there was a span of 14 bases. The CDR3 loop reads CASSVDSIGEQYF. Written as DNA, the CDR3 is TGTGCCAGCAGTGTGGACAGTATAGGGGAGCAGTACTTC.

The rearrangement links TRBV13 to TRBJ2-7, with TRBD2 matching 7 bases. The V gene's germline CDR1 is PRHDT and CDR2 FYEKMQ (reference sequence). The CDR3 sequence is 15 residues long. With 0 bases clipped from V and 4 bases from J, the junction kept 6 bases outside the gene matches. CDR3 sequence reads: CASSLGGEGRYEQYF. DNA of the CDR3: TGTGCCAGCAGCTTAGGGGGGGAGGGTAGGTACGAGCAGTACTTC.

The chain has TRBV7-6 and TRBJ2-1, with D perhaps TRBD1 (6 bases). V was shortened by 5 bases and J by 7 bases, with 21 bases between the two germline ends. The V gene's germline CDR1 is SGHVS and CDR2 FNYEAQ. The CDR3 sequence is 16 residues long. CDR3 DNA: TGTGCCAGCAGCCCCTCCAGGGCCAGGGGTCGGAATGAGCAGTTCTTC. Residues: CASSPSRARGRNEQFF.

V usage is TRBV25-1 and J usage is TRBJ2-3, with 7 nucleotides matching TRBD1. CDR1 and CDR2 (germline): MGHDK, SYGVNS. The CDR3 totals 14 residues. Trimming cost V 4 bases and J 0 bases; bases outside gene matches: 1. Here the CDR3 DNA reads TGTGCCAGCAGTGGACAGGGTAGCACAGATACGCAGTATTTT. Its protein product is CASSGQGSTDTQYF.

CDR3 sequence (DNA): TGTGCCAGCAGTAAGACCGGGACAGGGGTCTCACCCCTCCACTTT. Residues: CASSKTGTGVSPLHF. The chain carries TRBV2 and TRBJ1-6, with 10 bases identical to TRBD1. Germline V gene sequence: CDR1 SNHLY, CDR2 FYNNEI. The CDR3 has 15 amino acids. The junction had 8 bases not matched to a gene; V was cut back by 5 bases and J by 10 bases. Supplemented by reference TRBV2 and TRBJ1-6, the full variable domain reads EPEVTQTPSHQVTQMGQEVILRCVPISNHLYFYWYRQILGQKVEFLVSFYNNEISEKSEIFDDQFSVERPDGSNFTLKIRSTKLEDSAMYFCASSKTGTGVSPLHFGNGTRLTVT.

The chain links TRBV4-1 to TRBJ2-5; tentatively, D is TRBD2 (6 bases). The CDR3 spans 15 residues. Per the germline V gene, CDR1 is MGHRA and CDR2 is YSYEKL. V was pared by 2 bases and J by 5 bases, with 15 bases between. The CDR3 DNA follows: TGCGCCAGCAGCCAAAATTTTGGGGGAGGTGAGACCCAGTACTTC. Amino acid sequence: CASSQNFGGGETQYF.

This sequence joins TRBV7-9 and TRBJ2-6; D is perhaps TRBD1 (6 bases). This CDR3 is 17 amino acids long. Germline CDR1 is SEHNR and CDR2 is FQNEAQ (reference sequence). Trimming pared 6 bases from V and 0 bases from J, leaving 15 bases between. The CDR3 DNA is TGTGCCAGCAGTAAATTCCGGGACACCTCTGGGGCCAACGTCCTGACTTTC. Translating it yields CASSKFRDTSGANVLTF.

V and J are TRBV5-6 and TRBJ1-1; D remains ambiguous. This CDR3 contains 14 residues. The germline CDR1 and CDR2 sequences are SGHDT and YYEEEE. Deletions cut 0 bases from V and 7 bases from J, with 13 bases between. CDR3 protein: CASSLGGIKGEAFF. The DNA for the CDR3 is TGTGCCAGCAGCTTGGGAGGGATCAAGGGTGAAGCTTTCTTT.

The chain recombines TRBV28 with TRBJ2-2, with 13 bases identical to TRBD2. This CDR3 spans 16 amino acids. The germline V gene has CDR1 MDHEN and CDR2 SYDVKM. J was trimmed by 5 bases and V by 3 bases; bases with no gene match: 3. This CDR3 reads CASSFTSGGATGELFF. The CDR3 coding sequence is TGTGCCAGCAGTTTTACTAGCGGGGGGGCAACCGGGGAGCTGTTTTTT.

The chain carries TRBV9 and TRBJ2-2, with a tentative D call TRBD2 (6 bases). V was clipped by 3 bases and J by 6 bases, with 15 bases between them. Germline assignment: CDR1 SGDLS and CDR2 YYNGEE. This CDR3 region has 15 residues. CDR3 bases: TGTGCCAGCAGCGCTACGGGGGAGGCTGCCGGGGAGCTGTTTTTT. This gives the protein CASSATGEAAGELFF. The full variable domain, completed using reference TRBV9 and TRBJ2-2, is DSGVTQTPKHLITATGQRVTLRCSPRSGDLSVYWYQQSLDQGLQFLIQYYNGEERAKGNILERFSAQQFPDLHSELNLSSLELGDSALYFCASSATGEAAGELFFGEGSRLTVL.